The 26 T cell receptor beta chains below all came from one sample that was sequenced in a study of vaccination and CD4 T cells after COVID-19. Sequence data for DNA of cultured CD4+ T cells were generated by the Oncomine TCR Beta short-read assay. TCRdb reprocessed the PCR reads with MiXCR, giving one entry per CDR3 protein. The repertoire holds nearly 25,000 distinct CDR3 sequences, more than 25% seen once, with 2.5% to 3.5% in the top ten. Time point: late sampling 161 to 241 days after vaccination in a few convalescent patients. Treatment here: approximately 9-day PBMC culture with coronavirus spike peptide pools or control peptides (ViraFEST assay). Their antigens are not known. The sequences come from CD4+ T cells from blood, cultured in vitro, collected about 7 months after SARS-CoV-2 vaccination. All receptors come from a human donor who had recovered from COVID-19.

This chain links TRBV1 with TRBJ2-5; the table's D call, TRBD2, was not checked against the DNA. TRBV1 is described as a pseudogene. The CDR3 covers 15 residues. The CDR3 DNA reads TGCACCAGCGAACCTCACCGGGAGGAGGGGGAGACCCAGTACTTC. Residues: CTSEPHREEGETQYF.

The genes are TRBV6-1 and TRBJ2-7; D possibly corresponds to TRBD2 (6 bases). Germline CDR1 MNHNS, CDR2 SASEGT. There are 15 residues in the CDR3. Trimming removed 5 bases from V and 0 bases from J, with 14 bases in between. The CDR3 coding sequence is TGTGCCAGCAGTCCCGGGACTCGGGCCTCCTACGAGCAGTACTTC. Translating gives CASSPGTRASYEQYF.

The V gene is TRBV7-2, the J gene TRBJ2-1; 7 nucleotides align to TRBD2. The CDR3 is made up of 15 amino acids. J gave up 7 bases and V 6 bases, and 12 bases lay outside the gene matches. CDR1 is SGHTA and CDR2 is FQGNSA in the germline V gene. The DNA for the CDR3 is TGTGCCAGCAGGGGATGGGCGGGGGAGAGGAATGAGCAGTTCTTC. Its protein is CASRGWAGERNEQFF.

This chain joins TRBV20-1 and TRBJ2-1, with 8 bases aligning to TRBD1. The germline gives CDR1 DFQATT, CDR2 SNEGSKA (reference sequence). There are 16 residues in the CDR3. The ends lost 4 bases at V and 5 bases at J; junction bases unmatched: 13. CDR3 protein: CSATFGSGGLDNEQFF. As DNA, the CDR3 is TGCAGTGCTACTTTCGGGTCAGGGGGCTTAGACAATGAGCAGTTCTTC.

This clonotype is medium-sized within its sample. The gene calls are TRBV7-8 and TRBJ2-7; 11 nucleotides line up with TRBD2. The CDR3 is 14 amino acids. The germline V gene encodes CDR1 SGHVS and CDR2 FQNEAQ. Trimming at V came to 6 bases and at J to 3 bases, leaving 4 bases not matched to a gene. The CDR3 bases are TGTGCCAGCAGTCGTACTAGCGGGAGCTACGAGCAGTACTTC. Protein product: CASSRTSGSYEQYF.

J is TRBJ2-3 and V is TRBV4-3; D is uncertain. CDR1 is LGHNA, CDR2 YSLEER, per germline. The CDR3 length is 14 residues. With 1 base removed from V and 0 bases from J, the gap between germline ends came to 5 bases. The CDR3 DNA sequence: TGCGCCAGCAGCCAAGCACGGAGCACAGATACGCAGTATTTT. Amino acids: CASSQARSTDTQYF.

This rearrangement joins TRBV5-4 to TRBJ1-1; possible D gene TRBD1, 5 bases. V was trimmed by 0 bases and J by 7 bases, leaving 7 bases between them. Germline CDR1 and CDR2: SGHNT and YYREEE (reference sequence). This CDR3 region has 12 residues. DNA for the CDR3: TGTGCCAGCAGCTTGGTGGGGGGTGAAGCTTTCTTT. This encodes CASSLVGGEAFF.

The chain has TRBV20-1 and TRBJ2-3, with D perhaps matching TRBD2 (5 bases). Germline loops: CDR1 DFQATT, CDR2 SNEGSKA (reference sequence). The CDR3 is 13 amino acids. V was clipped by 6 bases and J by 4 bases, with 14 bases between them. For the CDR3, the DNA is TGCAGTGCCAACCTACTAGAAGCAGATACGCAGTATTTT. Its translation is CSANLLEADTQYF.

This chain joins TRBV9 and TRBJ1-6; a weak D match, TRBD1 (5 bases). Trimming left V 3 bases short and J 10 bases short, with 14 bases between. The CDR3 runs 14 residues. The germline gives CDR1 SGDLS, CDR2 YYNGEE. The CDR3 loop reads CASSATGGRSPLHF. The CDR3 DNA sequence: TGTGCCAGCAGCGCCACAGGAGGTCGCTCACCCCTCCACTTT.

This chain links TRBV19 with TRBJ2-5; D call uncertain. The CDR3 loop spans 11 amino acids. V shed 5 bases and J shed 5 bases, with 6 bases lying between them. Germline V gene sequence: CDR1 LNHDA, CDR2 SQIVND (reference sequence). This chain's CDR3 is CASSSGETQYF. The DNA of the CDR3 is TGTGCCAGTAGTTCCGGGGAGACCCAGTACTTC.

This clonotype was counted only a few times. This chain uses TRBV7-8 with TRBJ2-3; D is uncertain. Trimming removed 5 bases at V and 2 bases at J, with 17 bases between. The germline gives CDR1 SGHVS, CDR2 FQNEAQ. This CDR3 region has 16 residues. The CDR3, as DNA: TGTGCCAGCAGCCGCCCGCCGAGGCTAGACACAGATACGCAGTATTTT. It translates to CASSRPPRLDTDTQYF.

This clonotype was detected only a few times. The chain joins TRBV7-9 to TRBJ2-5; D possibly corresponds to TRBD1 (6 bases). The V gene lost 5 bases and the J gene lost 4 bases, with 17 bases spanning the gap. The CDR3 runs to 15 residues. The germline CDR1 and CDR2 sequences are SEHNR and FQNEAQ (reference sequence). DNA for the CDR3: TGTGCCAGCAGCCCCCCCGGTCTAGGGGGAGAGACCCAGTACTTC. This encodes CASSPPGLGGETQYF.

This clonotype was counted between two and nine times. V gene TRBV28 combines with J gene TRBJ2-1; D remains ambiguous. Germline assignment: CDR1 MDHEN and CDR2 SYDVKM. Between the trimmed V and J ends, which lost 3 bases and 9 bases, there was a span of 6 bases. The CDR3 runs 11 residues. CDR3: CASSLGSEQFF. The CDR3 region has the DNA TGTGCCAGCAGTTTGGGCAGTGAGCAGTTCTTC.

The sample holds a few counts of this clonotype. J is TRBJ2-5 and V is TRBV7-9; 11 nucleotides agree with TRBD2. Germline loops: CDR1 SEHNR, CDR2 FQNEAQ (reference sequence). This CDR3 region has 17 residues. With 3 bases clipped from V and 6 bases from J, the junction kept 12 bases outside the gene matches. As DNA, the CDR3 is TGTGCCAGCAGCTTCGAAGAACTAGCGGGAGCTTGGAAGACCCAGTACTTC. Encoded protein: CASSFEELAGAWKTQYF. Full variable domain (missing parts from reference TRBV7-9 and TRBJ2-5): DTGVSQNPRHKITKRGQNVTFRCDPISEHNRLYWYRQTLGQGPEFLTYFQNEAQLEKSRLLSDRFSAERPKGSFSTLEIQRTEQGDSAMYLCASSFEELAGAWKTQYFGPGTRLLVL.

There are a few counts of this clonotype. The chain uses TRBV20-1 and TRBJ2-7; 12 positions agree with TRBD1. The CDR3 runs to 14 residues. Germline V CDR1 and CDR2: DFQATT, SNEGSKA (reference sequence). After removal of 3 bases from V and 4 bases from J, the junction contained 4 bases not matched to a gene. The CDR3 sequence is CSASPGQGAYEQYF. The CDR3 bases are TGCAGTGCTAGTCCGGGACAGGGGGCGTACGAGCAGTACTTC.

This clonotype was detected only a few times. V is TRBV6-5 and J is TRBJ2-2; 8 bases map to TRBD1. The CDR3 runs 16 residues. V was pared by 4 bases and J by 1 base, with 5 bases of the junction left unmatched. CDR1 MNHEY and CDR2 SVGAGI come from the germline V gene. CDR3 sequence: CASSFRGRRNTGELFF. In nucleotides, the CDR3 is TGTGCCAGCAGTTTCAGGGGGCGGAGGAACACCGGGGAGCTGTTTTTT.

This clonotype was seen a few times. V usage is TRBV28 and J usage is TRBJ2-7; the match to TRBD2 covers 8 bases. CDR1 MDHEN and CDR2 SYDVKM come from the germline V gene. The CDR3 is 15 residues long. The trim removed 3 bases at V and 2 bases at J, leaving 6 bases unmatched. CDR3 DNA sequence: TGTGCCAGCAGTTTCGGGAGGGCCCTTACCTACGAGCAGTACTTC. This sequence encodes CASSFGRALTYEQYF.

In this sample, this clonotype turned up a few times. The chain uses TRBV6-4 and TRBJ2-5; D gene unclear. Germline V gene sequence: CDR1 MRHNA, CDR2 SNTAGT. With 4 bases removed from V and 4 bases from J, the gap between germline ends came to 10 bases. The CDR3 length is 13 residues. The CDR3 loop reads CASSVITGETQYF. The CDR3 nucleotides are TGTGCCAGCAGTGTTATTACGGGAGAGACCCAGTACTTC.

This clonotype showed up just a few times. The CDR3 region has the DNA TGTGCCAGCAGTTCGATGTTCTACGAGCAGTACTTC. Protein sequence: CASSSMFYEQYF. This chain connects TRBV6-5 to TRBJ2-7, with unresolved D. The CDR3 is 12 amino acids. Germline V gene data show CDR1 as MNHEY and CDR2 as SVGAGI. V was clipped by 4 bases and J by 3 bases, with 7 bases between them.

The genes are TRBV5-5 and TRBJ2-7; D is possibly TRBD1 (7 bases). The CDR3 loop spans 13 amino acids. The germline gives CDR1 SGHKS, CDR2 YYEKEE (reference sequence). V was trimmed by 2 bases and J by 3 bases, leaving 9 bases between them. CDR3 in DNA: TGTGCCAGCAGCTTTCAGGGGGGCTACGAGCAGTACTTC. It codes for CASSFQGGYEQYF. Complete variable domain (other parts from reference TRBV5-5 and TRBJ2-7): DAGVTQSPTHLIKTRGQQVTLRCSPISGHKSVSWYQQVLGQGPQFIFQYYEKEERGRGNFPDRFSARQFPNYSSELNVNALLLGDSALYLCASSFQGGYEQYFGPGTRLTVT.

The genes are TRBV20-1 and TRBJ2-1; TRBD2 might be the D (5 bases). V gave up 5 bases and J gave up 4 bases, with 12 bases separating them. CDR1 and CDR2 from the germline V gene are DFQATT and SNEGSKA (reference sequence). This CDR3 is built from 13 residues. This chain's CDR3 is CSADRTGYNEQFF. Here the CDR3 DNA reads TGCAGTGCTGATCGGACTGGTTACAATGAGCAGTTCTTC.

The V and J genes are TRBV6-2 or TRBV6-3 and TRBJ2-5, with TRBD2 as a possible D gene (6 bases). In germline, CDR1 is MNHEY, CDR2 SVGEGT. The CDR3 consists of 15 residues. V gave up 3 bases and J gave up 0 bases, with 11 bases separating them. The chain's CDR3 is CASSYERVNQETQYF. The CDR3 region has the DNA TGTGCCAGCAGTTATGAGCGGGTCAACCAAGAGACCCAGTACTTC.

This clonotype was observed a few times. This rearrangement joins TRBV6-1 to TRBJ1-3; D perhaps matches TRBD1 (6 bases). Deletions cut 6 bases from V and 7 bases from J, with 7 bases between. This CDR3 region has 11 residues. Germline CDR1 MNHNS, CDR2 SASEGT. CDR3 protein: CASRQGNTIYF. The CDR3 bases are TGTGCCAGCAGACAGGGCAACACCATATATTTT.

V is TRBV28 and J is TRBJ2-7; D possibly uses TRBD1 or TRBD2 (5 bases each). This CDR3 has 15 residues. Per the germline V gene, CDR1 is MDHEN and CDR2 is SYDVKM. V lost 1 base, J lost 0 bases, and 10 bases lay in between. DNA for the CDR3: TGTGCCAGCAGTTTATCGGGGCTAGGCTCCTACGAGCAGTACTTC. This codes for CASSLSGLGSYEQYF.

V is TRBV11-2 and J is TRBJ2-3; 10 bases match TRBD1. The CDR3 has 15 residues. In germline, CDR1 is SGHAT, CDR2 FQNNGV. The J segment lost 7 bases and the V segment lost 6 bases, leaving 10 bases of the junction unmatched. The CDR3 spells CASSTLRQGAHTQYF. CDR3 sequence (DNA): TGTGCCAGCAGTACCTTACGACAGGGGGCGCATACGCAGTATTTT.

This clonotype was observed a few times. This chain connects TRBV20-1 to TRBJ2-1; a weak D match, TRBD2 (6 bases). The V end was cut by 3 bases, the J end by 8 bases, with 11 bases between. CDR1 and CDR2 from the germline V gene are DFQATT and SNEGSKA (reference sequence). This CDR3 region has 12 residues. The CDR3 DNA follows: TGCAGTGCTAGTGGAAAGCGGGATGAGCAGTTCTTC. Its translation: CSASGKRDEQFF.